Listed below are T cell receptor beta chains from one sample, sequenced in a study of T cell repertoires in cytomegalovirus infection. No cognate antigen is known for these TCRs. TCRdb reprocessed the reads with MiXCR, giving one entry per CDR3 protein. The sample lists 100,000 or so distinct CDR3 sequences; roughly 39% were seen once. This material consisted of CD8+ T cells from cultured PBMCs, taken from culture after CMV antigen stimulation. The receptors derive from a human donor in good health (CMV status not recorded). Some clones in this sample may be carry-over from other donors' samples. CDR3s include the opening cysteine and the closing phenylalanine or tryptophan. The D gene is left open where the match is weak.

v_gene,d_gene,len,CDR3aa
TRBV7-9,NA,13,CASSLGDNVGYTF
TRBV7-6,NA,15,CASSLGGLVTDTQYF
TRBV27,TRBD2,19,CASSSPLGLAGGPADTQYF
TRBV25-1,NA,14,CASSGGAITGELFF
TRBV12-3/TRBV12-4,NA,14,CASSLTGPSQPQHF
TRBV19,TRBD2,15,CASSFEASGYNEQFF
TRBV7-9,TRBD2,14,CASSFVLAGAEQFF
TRBV7-3,NA,13,CASSLWVGETQYF
TRBV4-1,NA,15,CASSADLQGLGEAFF
TRBV7-6,TRBD1,14,CASSFTGGTGELFF
TRBV7-9,NA,13,CASSLLLAYEQYF
TRBV11-2,NA,15,CASSLGYSFQETQYF
TRBV2,NA,15,CASSAGETNTGELFF
TRBV7-3,NA,13,CASSPSVGGTQYF
TRBV7-6,TRBD2,13,CAVGEGSGETQYF
TRBV7-6,TRBD1,15,CASDEGQADYNEQFF
TRBV20-1,TRBD1,13,CSAEGTDQETQYF
TRBV7-9,NA,13,CASSSRQSDTQYF
TRBV19,NA,15,CASSTRTASNQPQHF
TRBV28,TRBD1,17,CASSPLGQGPGTGELFF
TRBV12-3/TRBV12-4,NA,14,CASSLGPPVGGYTF
TRBV7-6,NA,16,CASSRGAVVNSYEQYF
TRBV6-5,TRBD1,14,CASSPGTGYHEQYF
TRBV4-1,NA,14,CASSQGANYNEQFF
TRBV7-9,NA,11,CASSYPDTQYF
TRBV5-6,TRBD1,16,CASTLTRDSWTDTQYF
TRBV4-1,NA,14,CASSQPGQPYEQYF
TRBV12-3/TRBV12-4,NA,13,CASSWGAGYGYTF
TRBV7-9,NA,15,CASSENGGRRETQYF
TRBV13,NA,16,CASSLVRVGSENEQFF
TRBV6-6,NA,16,CASSNVGGLKNTEAFF
TRBV27,TRBD1,13,CASRSRGQLEAFF
TRBV7-6,NA,14,CASSFRGTPEAQYF